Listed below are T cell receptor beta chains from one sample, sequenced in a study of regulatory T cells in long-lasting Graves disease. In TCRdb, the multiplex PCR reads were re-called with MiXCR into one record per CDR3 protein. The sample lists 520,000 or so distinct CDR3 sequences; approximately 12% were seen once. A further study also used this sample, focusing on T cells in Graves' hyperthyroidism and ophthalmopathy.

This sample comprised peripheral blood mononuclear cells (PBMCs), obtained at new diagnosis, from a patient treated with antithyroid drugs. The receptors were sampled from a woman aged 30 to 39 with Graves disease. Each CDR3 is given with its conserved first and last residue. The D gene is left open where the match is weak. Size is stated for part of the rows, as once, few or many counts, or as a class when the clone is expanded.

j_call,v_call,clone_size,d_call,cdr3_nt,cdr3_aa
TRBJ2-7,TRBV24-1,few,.,TGTGCCACCGATCCTCAGGGAAGGTGTCCTACTGACGAGCAGTACTTC,CATDPQGRCPTDEQYF
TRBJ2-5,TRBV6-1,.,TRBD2,TGTGCCAGCAGACCATCCCTAGCGGGAGAGGGGACCCAGTACTTC,CASRPSLAGEGTQYF
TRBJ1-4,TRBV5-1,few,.,TGCGCCAGCAGCTTGGGGGAATCTAATGAAAAACTGTTTTTT,CASSLGESNEKLFF
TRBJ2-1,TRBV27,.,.,TGTGCCAGCATGAGACTAGAGGCCAGCCATGAGCAGTTCTTC,CASMRLEASHEQFF
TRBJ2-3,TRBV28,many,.,TGTGCCAGCAGTTTATGGGACATCGCCGGCTCTAGCACAGATACGCAGTATTTT,CASSLWDIAGSSTDTQYF
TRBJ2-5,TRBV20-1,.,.,TGCAGTGCTCTACCGGGACCCCGGGAGACCCAGTACTTC,CSALPGPRETQYF
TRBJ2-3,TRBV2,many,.,TGTGCCAGCATTTTGAGCGGAAGCACAGATACGCAGTATTTT,CASILSGSTDTQYF
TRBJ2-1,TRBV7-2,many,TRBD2,TGTGCCAGCACCCGAGGACTAGCCAATGAGCAGTTCTTC,CASTRGLANEQFF
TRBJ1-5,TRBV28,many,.,TGTGCCAGCAGCCAGGGCTATGACAATCAGCCCCAGCATTTT,CASSQGYDNQPQHF
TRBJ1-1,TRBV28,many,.,TGTGCCAGCAGCTTACAACAGAACACTGAAGCTTTCTTT,CASSLQQNTEAFF
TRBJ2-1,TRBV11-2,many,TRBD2,TGTGCCAGCAGCTTAGTCCTAGCGGGAGGGCATGAGCAGTTCTTC,CASSLVLAGGHEQFF
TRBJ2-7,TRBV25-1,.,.,TGTGCCAGGAGCATTCCTGGGTGCGAGCAGTACTTC,CARSIPGCEQYF
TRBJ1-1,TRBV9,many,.,TGTGCCAGCAGCGTAGGACCGACTGACACTGAAGCTTTCTTT,CASSVGPTDTEAFF
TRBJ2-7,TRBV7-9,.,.,TGTGCCAGCAGCTTAGCTACTGCTTCCTACGAGCAGTACTTC,CASSLATASYEQYF
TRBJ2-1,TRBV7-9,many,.,TGTGCCAGCAGCTTAGTCCCCAATGAGCAGTTCTTC,CASSLVPNEQFF
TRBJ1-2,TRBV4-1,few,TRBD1,TGCGCCAGCAGCCCGGGACAGCCCCTGGTTGGCTACACCTTC,CASSPGQPLVGYTF
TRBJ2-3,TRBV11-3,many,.,TGTGCCAGCAGCTGTCCGGCCTCACGCACAGATACGCAGTATTTT,CASSCPASRTDTQYF
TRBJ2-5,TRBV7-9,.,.,TGTGCCAGCAGCAAGGACACCCAAGAGACCCAGTACTTC,CASSKDTQETQYF
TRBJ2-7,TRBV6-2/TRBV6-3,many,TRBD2,TGTGCCAGCAGATTCATTTCTAGCGGGAGAAGCTACGAGCAGTACTTC,CASRFISSGRSYEQYF
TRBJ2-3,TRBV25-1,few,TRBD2,TGTGCCAGCAGTACTAGCGATTGGGCTTACACAGATACGCAGTATTTT,CASSTSDWAYTDTQYF
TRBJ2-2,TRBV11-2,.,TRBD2,TGTGCCAGCAGCAACCGGGGACTAGCGGGCGTCACCGGGGAGCTGTTTTTT,CASSNRGLAGVTGELFF
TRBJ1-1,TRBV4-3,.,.,TGCGCCAGCAGCCAAGGCCGACAGGCCTTAAACACTGAAGCTTTCTTT,CASSQGRQALNTEAFF
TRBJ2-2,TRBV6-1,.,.,TGTGCCAGCAGCCCGGCAAGCTTGAACACCGGGGAGCTGTTTTTT,CASSPASLNTGELFF
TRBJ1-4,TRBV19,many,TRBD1,TGTGCCAGTAGTCCGGGACAGGGGATAGGGGAAAAACTGTTTTTT,CASSPGQGIGEKLFF
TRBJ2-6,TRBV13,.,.,TGTGCCAGCAGCTTAAATCCGTCCTCTGGGGCCAACGTCCTGACTTTC,CASSLNPSSGANVLTF
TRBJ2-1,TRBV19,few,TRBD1,TGTGCCAGCAGACAGGGACAGAAGTACAATGAGCAGTTCTTC,CASRQGQKYNEQFF
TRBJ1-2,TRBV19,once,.,TGTGCCAGTAGTATTGCCGGAGACGGAAACTATGGCTACACCTTC,CASSIAGDGNYGYTF
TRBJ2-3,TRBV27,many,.,TGTGCCAGCAGCTCCCGCGGCGGAGGGCTGGGTGCAGATACGCAGTATTTT,CASSSRGGGLGADTQYF
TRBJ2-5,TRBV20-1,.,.,TGCAGTGCTAGGGCCACAGGGTCGGAGACCCAGTACTTC,CSARATGSETQYF
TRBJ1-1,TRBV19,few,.,TGTGCCAGTAGTATCCCCTTATTCACTGAAGCTTTCTTT,CASSIPLFTEAFF
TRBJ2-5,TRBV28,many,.,TGTGCCAGCAGGACGGGACATTCGAAAAAGACCCAGTACTTC,CASRTGHSKKTQYF
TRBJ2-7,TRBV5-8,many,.,TGTGCCAGCAGGGGTCGGGGGGCCACCTACGAGCAGTACTTC,CASRGRGATYEQYF
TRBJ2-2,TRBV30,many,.,TGTGCCTGGAGGATCGCGAACACCGGGGAGCTGTTTTTT,CAWRIANTGELFF
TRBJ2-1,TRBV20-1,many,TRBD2,TGCAGTGCTTTTAGCGGGACGGGGATCTACAATGAGCAGTTCTTC,CSAFSGTGIYNEQFF
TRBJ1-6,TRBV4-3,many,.,TGCGCCAGCAGCCAATTGGACCATGGGGATTCACCCCTCCACTTT,CASSQLDHGDSPLHF
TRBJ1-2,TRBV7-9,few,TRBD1,TGTGCCAGCAGCAGAGGGACAGGGGGGACCGTGGTTGGCTACACCTTC,CASSRGTGGTVVGYTF
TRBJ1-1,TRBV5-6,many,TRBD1,TGTGCCAGCAGCTGGACAGGGGGCACCTTGAACACTGAAGCTTTCTTT,CASSWTGGTLNTEAFF
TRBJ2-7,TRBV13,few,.,TGTGCCAGCAGCTCCCGTGGTCGAGGACAGACCTACGAGCAGTACTTC,CASSSRGRGQTYEQYF
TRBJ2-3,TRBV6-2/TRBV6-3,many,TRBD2,TGTGCCAGCAGTTCCGTAGCGGGCCACACAGATACGCAGTATTTT,CASSSVAGHTDTQYF
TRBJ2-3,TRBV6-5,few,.,TGTGCCAGCAGTTTTTCGGCATCTAGCACAGATACGCAGTATTTT,CASSFSASSTDTQYF
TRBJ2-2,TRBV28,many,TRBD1,TGTGCCAGCCACAAGGACAGGGAAATCGGGGAGCTGTTTTTT,CASHKDREIGELFF
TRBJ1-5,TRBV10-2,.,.,TGCGCCAGCAGTGAACAGGTAGCGACTGCCCAGCATTTT,CASSEQVATAQHF
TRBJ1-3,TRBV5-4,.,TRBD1,TGTGCCAGCAGCTTGCAGGGGGGCTACTCTGGAAACACCATATATTTT,CASSLQGGYSGNTIYF
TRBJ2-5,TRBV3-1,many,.,TGTGCCAGCAGCCAAGTCGGTCTTCAAGAGACCCAGTACTTC,CASSQVGLQETQYF
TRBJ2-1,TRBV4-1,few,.,TGCGCCAGCAGCCGTGGCGGGTGGGCGGCCAACAATGAGCAGTTCTTC,CASSRGGWAANNEQFF
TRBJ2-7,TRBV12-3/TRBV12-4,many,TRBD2,TGTGCCAGCAGTCCTGGGACTAGCGGGACCAGCCCTAGGGAGCAGTACTTC,CASSPGTSGTSPREQYF
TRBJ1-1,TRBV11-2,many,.,TGTGCCAGCAGCTTAGGGACCGGGTCTATTCGTAGTTTCTTT,CASSLGTGSIRSFF
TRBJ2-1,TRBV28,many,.,TGTGCCAGCAGTTTATTCACCCCTGGGGAGCAGTTCTTC,CASSLFTPGEQFF
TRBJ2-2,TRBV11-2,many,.,TGTGCCAGCAGCTCGACATTCGGGGAGCTGTTTTTT,CASSSTFGELFF
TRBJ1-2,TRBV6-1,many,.,TGTGCCAGCAGTCCCAGGGATGGCTACACCTTC,CASSPRDGYTF
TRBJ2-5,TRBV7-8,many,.,TGTGCCAGCAGCTTTGGTTCTGCAGCAGGGTTTAGGCAAGAGACCCAGTACTTC,CASSFGSAAGFRQETQYF
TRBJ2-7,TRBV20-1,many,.,TGCAGTGCTAGAGCCGGGACTCTGTACGAGCAGTACTTC,CSARAGTLYEQYF
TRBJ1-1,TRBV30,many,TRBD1,TGTGCCTGGAGCCGGACAGGGGGGACCACTGAAGCTTTCTTT,CAWSRTGGTTEAFF
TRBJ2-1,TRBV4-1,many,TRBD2,TGCGCCAGCAGCCAAGCAGTAGCGGGAGGGTACAATGAGCAGTTCTTC,CASSQAVAGGYNEQFF
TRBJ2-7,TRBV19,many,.,TGTGCCAGTAGGGGAGCGGTCGCATGGGGCGAGCAGTACTTC,CASRGAVAWGEQYF